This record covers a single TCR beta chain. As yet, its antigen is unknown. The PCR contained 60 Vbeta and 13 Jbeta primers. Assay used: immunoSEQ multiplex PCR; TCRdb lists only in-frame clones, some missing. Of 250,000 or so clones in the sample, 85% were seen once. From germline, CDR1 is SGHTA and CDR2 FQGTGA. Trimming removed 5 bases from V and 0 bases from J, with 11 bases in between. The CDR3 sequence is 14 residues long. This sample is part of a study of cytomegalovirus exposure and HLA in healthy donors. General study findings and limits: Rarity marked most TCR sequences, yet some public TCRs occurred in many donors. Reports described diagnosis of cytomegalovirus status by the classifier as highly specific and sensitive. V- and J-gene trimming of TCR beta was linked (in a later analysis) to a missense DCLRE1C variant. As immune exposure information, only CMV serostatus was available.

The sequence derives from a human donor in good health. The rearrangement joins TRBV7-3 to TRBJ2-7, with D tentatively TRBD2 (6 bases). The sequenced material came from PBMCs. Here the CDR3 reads CASSPQTSSYEQYF. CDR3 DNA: TGTGCCAGCAGCCCCCAGACTAGCTCCTACGAGCAGTACTTC.